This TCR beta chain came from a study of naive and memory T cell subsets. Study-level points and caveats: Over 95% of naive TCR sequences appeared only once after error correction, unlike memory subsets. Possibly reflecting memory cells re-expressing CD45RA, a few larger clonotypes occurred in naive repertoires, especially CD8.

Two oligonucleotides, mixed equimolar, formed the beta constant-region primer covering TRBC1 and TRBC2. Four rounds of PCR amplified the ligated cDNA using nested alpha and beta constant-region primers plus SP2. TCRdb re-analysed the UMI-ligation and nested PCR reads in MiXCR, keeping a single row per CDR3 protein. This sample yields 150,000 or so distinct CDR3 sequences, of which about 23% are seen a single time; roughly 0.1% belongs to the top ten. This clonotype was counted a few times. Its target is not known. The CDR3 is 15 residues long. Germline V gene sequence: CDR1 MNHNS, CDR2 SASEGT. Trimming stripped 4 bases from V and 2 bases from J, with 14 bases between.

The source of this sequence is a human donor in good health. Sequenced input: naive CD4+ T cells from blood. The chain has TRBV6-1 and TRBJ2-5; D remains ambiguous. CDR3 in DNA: TGTGCCAGCAGTGCCCTAGGGCAGAGACAAGAGACCCAGTACTTC. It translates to CASSALGQRQETQYF.